These 9 T cell receptor beta chains share one sample of origin, sequenced in a study of identifying expanded T cells in peripheral blood. Sequenced by immunoSEQ multiplex PCR; TCRdb stores in-frame clones only, minus some. The sample has 84,000 or so clones, around 91% seen once; the top ten hold around 2.7%. The specimen was blood. These receptors came from a person aged 18 to 70 in good health.

This chain joins TRBV9 and TRBJ2-3, with D possibly matching TRBD2 (5 bases). V lost 0 bases and J 4 bases, leaving 9 bases between the germline ends. There are 14 residues in the CDR3. The germline gives CDR1 SGDLS, CDR2 YYNGEE. The CDR3 reads CASSVGASSDTQYF. CDR3 nucleotide sequence: TGTGCCAGCAGCGTAGGGGCTAGCTCAGATACGCAGTATTTT.

In DNA, the CDR3 is TGTGCCAGCAGCTTAGACCCGGGGCGGCCCCAGCATTTT. This gives the protein CASSLDPGRPQHF. The V call is TRBV7-2, the J call TRBJ1-5; D possibly corresponds to TRBD1 (5 bases). The CDR3 has 13 amino acids. V shed 1 base and J shed 9 bases, with 10 bases lying between them. The germline CDR1 and CDR2 sequences are SGHTA and FQGNSA.

This rearrangement joins TRBV19 to TRBJ2-3; unclear D gene. CDR3 length equals 13 residues. Germline CDR1 LNHDA, CDR2 SQIVND (reference sequence). The V gene lost 4 bases and the J gene lost 2 bases, with 7 bases spanning the gap. CDR3 in DNA: TGTGCCAGTAGTAAACCAAACACAGATACGCAGTATTTT. It yields the protein CASSKPNTDTQYF.

In nucleotides, the CDR3 is TGTGCCAGCAGCGTAGTGGACTTCTCCTACAATGAGCAGTTCTTC. Protein: CASSVVDFSYNEQFF. The chain has TRBV9 and TRBJ2-1; D is perhaps TRBD2 (5 bases). V lost 0 bases and J lost 0, with 7 bases in between. This CDR3 is built from 15 residues. CDR1 and CDR2 (germline): SGDLS, YYNGEE.

The chain is built from TRBV9 and TRBJ2-3, with 7 nucleotides matching TRBD2. Losses at the gene ends were 7 bases for V and 1 base for J; bases not matched to a gene: 9. Germline assignment: CDR1 SGDLS and CDR2 YYNGEE. This CDR3 has 15 amino acids. The CDR3 bases are TGTGCCAGCGGATTAACTAGCGACGGCACAGATACGCAGTATTTT. This translates into CASGLTSDGTDTQYF.

The V and J genes are TRBV6-5 and TRBJ1-1; no reliable D call. Per the germline V gene, CDR1 is MNHEY and CDR2 is SVGAGI. This CDR3 has 12 residues. V dropped 6 bases and J dropped 6 bases, with 11 bases sitting between them. In DNA form, the CDR3 reads TGTGCCAGCAGCGGAGGGATCCCTGAAGCTTTCTTT. It codes for CASSGGIPEAFF.

The chain couples TRBV6-5 to TRBJ2-1; D gene ambiguous. Germline V gene lookup returns CDR1 MNHEY and CDR2 SVGAGI. V gave up 3 bases and J gave up 5 bases, with 11 bases separating them. There are 14 residues in the CDR3. This CDR3 is CASSYRGPNNEQFF. In DNA form, the CDR3 reads TGTGCCAGCAGTTATCGCGGACCAAACAATGAGCAGTTCTTC.

The chain has TRBV7-8 and TRBJ2-7; D gene unclear. Trimming cost V 3 bases and J 3 bases, with 15 bases left between them. Germline CDR1 is SGHVS and CDR2 is FQNEAQ. There are 15 residues in the CDR3. CDR3 in amino acids: CASSFEGRSYYEQYF. The CDR3 nucleotides are TGTGCCAGCAGCTTCGAAGGCAGATCATACTACGAGCAGTACTTC.

There are a few counts of this clone. The chain joins TRBV5-1 to TRBJ2-3; no reliable D call. From germline, CDR1 is SGHRS and CDR2 YFSETQ. Trimming left V 2 bases short and J 4 bases short, with 14 bases between. This CDR3 is 15 amino acids long. The CDR3: CASSLYPPLSDTQYF. CDR3 nucleotide sequence: TGCGCCAGCAGCTTATACCCTCCACTTTCAGATACGCAGTATTTT.